This section outlines one T cell receptor (beta chain) sequence together with its context. This entry belongs to a study of T-cell memory formation after mild COVID-19. From germline, CDR1 is SQVTM and CDR2 ANQGSEA. The CDR3 is 14 residues long. The germline V and J ends were trimmed by 5 bases and 4 bases, with 17 bases remaining between them. From the 5' RACE reads, TCRdb called clonotypes with MiXCR, one entry per CDR3 protein. The table lists 300,000 to 350,000 distinct CDR3 sequences, roughly 13% of them singletons. The sample taken for sequencing was PBMCs or a T cell subset sorted from them (not recorded which). The rearrangement links TRBV29-1 to TRBJ1-1; D gene unclear. The clonotype originates from a man between 18 and 35 years old who had mild COVID-19 (a few samples of this study predate the infection). Cell type and time point are not known. The CDR3 reads CSVSPHVSGTEAFF. CDR3 DNA sequence: TGCAGCGTTTCCCCCCACGTCTCGGGCACTGAAGCTTTCTTT.